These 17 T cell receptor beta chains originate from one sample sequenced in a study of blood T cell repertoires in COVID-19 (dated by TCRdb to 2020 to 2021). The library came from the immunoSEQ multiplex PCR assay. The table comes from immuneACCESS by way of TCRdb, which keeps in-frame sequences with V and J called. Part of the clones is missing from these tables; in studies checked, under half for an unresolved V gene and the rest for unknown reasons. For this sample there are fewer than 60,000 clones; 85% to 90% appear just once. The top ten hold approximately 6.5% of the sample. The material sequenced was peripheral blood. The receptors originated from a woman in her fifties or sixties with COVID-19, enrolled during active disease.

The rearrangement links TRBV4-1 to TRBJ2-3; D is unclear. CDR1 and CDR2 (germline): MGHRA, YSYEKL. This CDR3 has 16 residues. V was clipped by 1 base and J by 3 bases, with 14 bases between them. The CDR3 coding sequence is TGCGCCAGCAGCCAAGTCGTCAGGCTCTTAACAGATACGCAGTATTTT. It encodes CASSQVVRLLTDTQYF.

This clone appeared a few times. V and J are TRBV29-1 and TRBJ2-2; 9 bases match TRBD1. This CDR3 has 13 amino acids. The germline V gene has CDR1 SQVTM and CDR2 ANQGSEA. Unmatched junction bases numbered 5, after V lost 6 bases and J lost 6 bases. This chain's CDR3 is CSVLQGAPGELFF. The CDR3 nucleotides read TGCAGCGTGCTACAGGGGGCGCCCGGGGAGCTGTTTTTT.

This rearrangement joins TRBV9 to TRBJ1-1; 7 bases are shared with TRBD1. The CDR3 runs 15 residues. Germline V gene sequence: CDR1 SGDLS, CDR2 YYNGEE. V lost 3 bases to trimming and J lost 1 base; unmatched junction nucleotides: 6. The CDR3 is CASSATTGQNTEAFF. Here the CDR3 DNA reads TGTGCCAGCAGCGCTACGACAGGGCAGAACACTGAAGCTTTCTTT.

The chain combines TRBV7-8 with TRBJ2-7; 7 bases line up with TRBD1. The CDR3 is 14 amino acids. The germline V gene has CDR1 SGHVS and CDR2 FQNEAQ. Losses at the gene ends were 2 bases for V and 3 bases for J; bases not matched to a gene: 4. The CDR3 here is CASSLRTGYYEQYF. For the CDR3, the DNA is TGTGCCAGCAGCTTACGGACAGGATACTACGAGCAGTACTTC.

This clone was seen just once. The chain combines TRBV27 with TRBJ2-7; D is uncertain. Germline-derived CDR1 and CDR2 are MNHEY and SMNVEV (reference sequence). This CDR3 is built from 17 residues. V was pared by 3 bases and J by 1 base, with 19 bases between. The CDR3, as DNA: TGTGCCAGCAGTTTTGCGGAGCACCGATTTGATTCCTACGAGCAGTACTTC. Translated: CASSFAEHRFDSYEQYF.

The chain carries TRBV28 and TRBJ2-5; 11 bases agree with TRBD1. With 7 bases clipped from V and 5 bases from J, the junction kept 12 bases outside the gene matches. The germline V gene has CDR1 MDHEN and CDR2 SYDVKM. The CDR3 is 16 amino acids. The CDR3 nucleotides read TGTGCCAGCAAGTTGCGGACAGGGGGCCCCTGGGAGACCCAGTACTTC. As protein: CASKLRTGGPWETQYF.

CDR3 nucleotide sequence: TGCGCCAGCAGCTCTGTACAGGGTGTGGAGACCCAGTACTTC. Translating it yields CASSSVQGVETQYF. The V call is TRBV5-1, the J call TRBJ2-5; D may be TRBD1 (6 bases). The CDR3 consists of 14 residues. Germline assignment: CDR1 SGHRS and CDR2 YFSETQ. The ends were cut back, 3 bases at V and 5 bases at J, with 14 bases in the middle. Complete variable domain (other parts from reference TRBV5-1 and TRBJ2-5): KAGVTQTPRYLIKTRGQQVTLSCSPISGHRSVSWYQQTPGQGLQFLFEYFSETQRNKGNFPGRFSGRQFSNSRSEMNVSTLELGDSALYLCASSSVQGVETQYFGPGTRLLVL.

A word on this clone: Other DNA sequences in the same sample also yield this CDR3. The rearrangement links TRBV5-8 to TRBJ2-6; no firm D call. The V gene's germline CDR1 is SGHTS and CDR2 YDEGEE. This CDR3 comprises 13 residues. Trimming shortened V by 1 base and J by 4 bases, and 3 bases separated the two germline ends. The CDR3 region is CASSLSGANVLTF. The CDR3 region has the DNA TGTGCCAGCAGCTTGTCGGGGGCCAACGTCCTGACTTTC. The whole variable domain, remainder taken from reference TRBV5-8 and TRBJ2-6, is EAGVTQSPTHLIKTRGQQATLRCSPISGHTSVYWYQQALGLGLQFLLWYDEGEERNRGNFPPRFSGRQFPNYSSELNVNALELEDSALYLCASSLSGANVLTFGAGSRLTVL.

As DNA, the CDR3 is TGTGCCAGCAGTTTGTCTAGCGGGACCTACGAGCAGTACTTC. It specifies CASSLSSGTYEQYF. V and J are TRBV27 and TRBJ2-7, with 9 bases that match TRBD2. The CDR3 is 14 amino acids. Losses at the gene ends were 3 bases for V and 2 bases for J; bases not matched to a gene: 2. Per germline, CDR1 MNHEY and CDR2 SMNVEV (reference sequence).

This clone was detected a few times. CDR3 residues: CASSLIAGTNTGELFF. The CDR3 nucleotides are TGTGCCAGCAGCCTCATAGCGGGCACGAACACCGGGGAGCTGTTTTTT. This sequence joins TRBV7-8 and TRBJ2-2; 7 nucleotides match TRBD2. This CDR3 comprises 16 residues. The V segment lost 5 bases and the J segment 0 bases; nucleotides outside the gene matches: 6. CDR1 and CDR2 from the germline V gene are SGHVS and FQNEAQ.

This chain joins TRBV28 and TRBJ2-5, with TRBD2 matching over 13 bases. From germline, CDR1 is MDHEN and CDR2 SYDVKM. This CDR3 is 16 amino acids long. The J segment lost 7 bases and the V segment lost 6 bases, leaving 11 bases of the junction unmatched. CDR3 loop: CASSQTSGRAFGTQYF. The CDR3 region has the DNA TGTGCCAGCAGCCAAACTAGCGGGAGGGCCTTTGGGACCCAGTACTTC.

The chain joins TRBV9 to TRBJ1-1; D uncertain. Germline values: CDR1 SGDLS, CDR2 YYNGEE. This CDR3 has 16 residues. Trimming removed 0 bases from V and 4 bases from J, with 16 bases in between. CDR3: CASSVEARRRGTEAFF. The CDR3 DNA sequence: TGTGCCAGCAGCGTAGAAGCCCGGCGGAGAGGCACTGAAGCTTTCTTT.

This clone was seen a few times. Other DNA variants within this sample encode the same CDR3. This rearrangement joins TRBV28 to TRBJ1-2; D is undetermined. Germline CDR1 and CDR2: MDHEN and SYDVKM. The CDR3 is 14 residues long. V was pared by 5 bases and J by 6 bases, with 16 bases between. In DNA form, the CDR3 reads TGTGCCAGCAGTGCCCGATCAGTTGTGGATGGCTACACCTTC. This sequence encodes CASSARSVVDGYTF.

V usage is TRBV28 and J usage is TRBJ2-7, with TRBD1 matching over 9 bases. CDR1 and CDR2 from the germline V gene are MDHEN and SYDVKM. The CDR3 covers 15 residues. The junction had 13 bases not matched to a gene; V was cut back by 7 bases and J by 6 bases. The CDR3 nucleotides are TGTGCCAGCATCAAAAGCGGGGACAGGGTACGCGAGCAGTACTTC. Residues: CASIKSGDRVREQYF.

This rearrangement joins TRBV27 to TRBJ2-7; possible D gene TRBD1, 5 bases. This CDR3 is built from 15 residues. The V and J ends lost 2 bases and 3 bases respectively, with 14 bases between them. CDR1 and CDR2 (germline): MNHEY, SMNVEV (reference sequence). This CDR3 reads CASSLQGFGNYEQYF. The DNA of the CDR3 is TGTGCCAGCAGTTTACAGGGTTTTGGGAACTACGAGCAGTACTTC.

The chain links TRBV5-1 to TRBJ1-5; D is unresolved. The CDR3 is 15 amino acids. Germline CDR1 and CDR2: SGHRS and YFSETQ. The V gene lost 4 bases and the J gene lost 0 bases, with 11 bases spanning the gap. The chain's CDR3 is CASSPTSNSNQPQHF. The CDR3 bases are TGCGCCAGCAGCCCAACATCGAATAGCAATCAGCCCCAGCATTTT.

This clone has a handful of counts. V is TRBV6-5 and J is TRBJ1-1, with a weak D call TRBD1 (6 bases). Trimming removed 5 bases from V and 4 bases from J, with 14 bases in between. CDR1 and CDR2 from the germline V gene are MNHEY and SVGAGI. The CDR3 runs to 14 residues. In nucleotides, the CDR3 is TGTGCCAGCAGTACACCGGGGGGCTTCACTGAAGCTTTCTTT. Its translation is CASSTPGGFTEAFF.